These 4 T cell receptor beta chains were sequenced from one sample in a study of blood T cell repertoires in COVID-19. TCRdb keeps only in-frame clones here, not all; method: immunoSEQ multiplex PCR. There are about 200,000 clones in the sample; around 80% occur only once, and about 7% lies in the top ten. Sequencing was carried out using peripheral blood. The source of these receptors is a man between 60 and 75 years old with acute or convalescent COVID-19.

The chain employs TRBV18 and TRBJ1-1, with D possibly TRBD1 on 5 matching bases. The CDR3 totals 13 residues. Trimming removed 4 bases from V and 5 bases from J, with 11 bases in between. The germline CDR1 and CDR2 sequences are KGHSH and LQKENI. CDR3 region: CASSRSRETEAFF. CDR3 bases: TGTGCCAGCTCACGATCCAGGGAAACTGAAGCTTTCTTT. Full variable domain (outside the CDR3, taken from reference TRBV18 and TRBJ1-1): NAGVMQNPRHLVRRRGQEARLRCSPMKGHSHVYWYRQLPEEGLKFMVYLQKENIIDESGMPKERFSAEFPKEGPSILRIQQVVRGDSAAYFCASSRSRETEAFFGQGTRLTVV.

This chain uses TRBV4-1 with TRBJ1-4; the match to TRBD1 covers 10 bases. The trim removed 6 bases at V and 2 bases at J, leaving 6 bases unmatched. Germline V CDR1 and CDR2: MGHRA, YSYEKL. There are 16 residues in the CDR3. The CDR3 spells CASRNRDRGTNEKLFF. The CDR3 DNA sequence: TGCGCCAGCAGGAACCGGGACAGGGGTACTAATGAAAAACTGTTTTTT.

The chain employs TRBV9 and TRBJ1-5; D is perhaps TRBD1 (6 bases). Germline assignment: CDR1 SGDLS and CDR2 YYNGEE. The CDR3 has 17 amino acids. Trimming cost V 3 bases and J 2 bases, with 18 bases left between them. CDR3 sequence reads: CASSAEDQGFGNQPQHF. The DNA of the CDR3 is TGTGCCAGCAGCGCGGAAGATCAGGGGTTTGGCAATCAGCCCCAGCATTTT.

This clone was seen a handful of times. V and J are TRBV12-2 and TRBJ2-7; TRBD2 is the table's D call, not checked against the DNA. TRBV12-2 constitutes a pseudogene. This CDR3 is built from 16 residues. The CDR3 DNA reads as TGTGCAAGTCGCTCCTCCCGACTAGCGGGGTCATACGAGCAGTACTTC. Amino acid sequence: CASRSSRLAGSYEQYF.